The rows below give T cell receptor beta chains drawn from one sample of a study of T cells in Graves' hyperthyroidism and ophthalmopathy. TCRdb redid the calling of the multiplex PCR reads with MiXCR, one entry per CDR3 protein. The repertoire has about 570,000 distinct CDR3 sequences, just over 45% of them found once; the top ten carry roughly 20%. The source material was peripheral blood or thyroid tissue (not recorded which). The receptors were gathered from an adult woman with Graves' disease, either hyperthyroidism or ophthalmopathy (not recorded which). Both conserved end residues are part of each CDR3. D genes are given only for firm matches. Only some rows state a clone size, as once, few, many or a class for expanded clones.

J: TRBJ1-5
V: TRBV2
size: .
D: .
length: 15
CDR3: CASSGLAERQQPQHF
DNA: TGTGCCAGCAGTGGACTAGCGGAGCGCCAGCAGCCCCAGCATTTT

J: TRBJ2-7
V: TRBV18
size: .
D: .
length: 16
CDR3: CASSPGPGRGGYEQYF
DNA: TGTGCCAGCTCACCAGGTCCAGGCAGGGGAGGATACGAGCAGTACTTC

J: TRBJ2-5
V: TRBV20-1
size: many
D: TRBD1
length: 15
CDR3: CSAPPGTGAGETQYF
DNA: TGCAGTGCACCGCCCGGGACAGGGGCGGGAGAGACCCAGTACTTC

J: TRBJ1-3
V: TRBV20-1
size: many
D: TRBD1
length: 15
CDR3: CSAPGQGLSGNTIYF
DNA: TGCAGTGCTCCGGGACAGGGCCTCTCTGGAAACACCATATATTTT

J: TRBJ2-5
V: TRBV10-3
size: few
D: .
length: 14
CDR3: CAISVDGSQETQYF
DNA: TGTGCCATCAGTGTGGACGGGAGTCAAGAGACCCAGTACTTC

J: TRBJ1-1
V: TRBV2
size: many
D: TRBD1
length: 15
CDR3: CASSEVGRGGTEAFF
DNA: TGTGCCAGCAGTGAAGTAGGCAGGGGGGGCACTGAAGCTTTCTTT

J: TRBJ1-5
V: TRBV16
size: many
D: TRBD1
length: 16
CDR3: CASSPRQGHGNQPQHF
DNA: TGTGCCAGCAGCCCTAGACAGGGTCATGGGAATCAGCCCCAGCATTTT

J: TRBJ2-5
V: TRBV10-3
size: once
D: .
length: 14
CDR3: CASSLGSSGETQYF
DNA: TGTGCCAGCAGTTTAGGGAGTTCTGGAGAGACCCAGTACTTC

J: TRBJ1-4
V: TRBV27
size: few
D: .
length: 15
CDR3: CASTTLSSHNEKLFF
DNA: TGTGCCAGCACCACTTTAAGCAGTCATAATGAAAAACTGTTTTTT

J: TRBJ1-1
V: TRBV9
size: many
D: .
length: 14
CDR3: CASSVALGAPEAFF
DNA: TGTGCCAGCAGCGTAGCTCTGGGGGCCCCTGAAGCTTTCTTT

J: TRBJ2-3
V: TRBV2
size: many
D: .
length: 15
CDR3: CASSELASSTDTQYF
DNA: TGTGCCAGCAGTGAACTAGCGTCTAGCACAGATACGCAGTATTTT

J: TRBJ1-1
V: TRBV7-9
size: many
D: .
length: 14
CDR3: CASSSHSWGTEAFF
DNA: TGTGCCAGCAGCTCCCACTCTTGGGGCACTGAAGCTTTCTTT

J: TRBJ1-1
V: TRBV9
size: many
D: TRBD1
length: 13
CDR3: CASSVETGTEAFF
DNA: TGTGCCAGCAGCGTAGAGACAGGGACTGAAGCTTTCTTT

J: TRBJ1-6
V: TRBV2
size: .
D: .
length: 14
CDR3: CAADGGDKSSPLHF
DNA: TGTGCCGCCGATGGAGGGGACAAAAGTTCACCCCTCCACTTT

J: TRBJ2-7
V: TRBV3-1
size: .
D: .
length: 16
CDR3: CASSQEPAPGGHEQYF
DNA: TGTGCCAGCAGCCAAGAACCGGCCCCAGGAGGCCACGAGCAGTACTTC

J: TRBJ2-5
V: TRBV20-1
size: .
D: TRBD2
length: 15
CDR3: CSAVTSGSRGETQYF
DNA: TGCAGTGCTGTGACTAGCGGGAGTAGAGGAGAGACCCAGTACTTC

J: TRBJ1-1
V: TRBV2
size: .
D: .
length: 14
CDR3: CASSGTGTYTEAFF
DNA: TGTGCCAGCAGTGGAACAGGTACCTACACTGAAGCTTTCTTT

J: TRBJ1-5
V: TRBV6-1
size: .
D: .
length: 14
CDR3: CASRGSNNHQPQHF
DNA: TGTGCCAGCAGGGGATCCAACAATCATCAGCCCCAGCATTTT

J: TRBJ1-6
V: TRBV6-5
size: many
D: .
length: 14
CDR3: CASHGQGNNSPLHF
DNA: TGTGCCAGCCATGGCCAGGGTAATAATTCACCCCTCCACTTT

J: TRBJ1-5
V: TRBV27
size: .
D: TRBD1
length: 16
CDR3: CASSFSGTAANQPQHF
DNA: TGTGCCAGCAGTTTTTCAGGGACAGCCGCTAATCAGCCCCAGCATTTT

J: TRBJ2-5
V: TRBV9
size: .
D: TRBD2
length: 13
CDR3: CASSRRAGGTQYF
DNA: TGCGCCAGCAGCAGAAGGGCGGGAGGGACCCAGTACTTC

J: TRBJ1-5
V: TRBV20-1
size: .
D: .
length: 16
CDR3: CSARGAELHSNQPQHF
DNA: TGCAGTGCAAGGGGCGCAGAGTTACATAGCAATCAGCCCCAGCATTTT

J: TRBJ1-3
V: TRBV2
size: few
D: .
length: 15
CDR3: CASSDKKAAGNTIYF
DNA: TGTGCCAGCAGTGACAAGAAGGCGGCTGGAAACACCATATATTTT

J: TRBJ1-4
V: TRBV20-1
size: .
D: TRBD1
length: 16
CDR3: CSATGEGDTQGEKLFF
DNA: TGCAGTGCAACAGGGGAGGGGGACACCCAAGGGGAAAAACTGTTTTTT

J: TRBJ2-2
V: TRBV7-9
size: .
D: .
length: 14
CDR3: CASSLAQATGELFF
DNA: TGTGCCAGCAGCTTAGCACAAGCCACCGGGGAGCTGTTTTTT

J: TRBJ2-7
V: TRBV10-1
size: once
D: .
length: 15
CDR3: CASSESGSLHNEQYF
DNA: TGCGCCAGCAGTGAGTCTGGCTCCCTACACAACGAGCAGTACTTC

J: TRBJ2-7
V: TRBV2
size: many
D: TRBD2
length: 16
CDR3: CASSGLAGESSYEQYF
DNA: TGTGCCAGCAGTGGGCTAGCGGGAGAATCAAGCTACGAGCAGTACTTC

J: TRBJ1-6
V: TRBV28
size: .
D: .
length: 16
CDR3: CASSLIQGGYNSPLHF
DNA: TGTGCCAGCAGTTTAATACAGGGAGGCTATAATTCACCCCTCCACTTT

J: TRBJ1-1
V: TRBV20-1
size: .
D: .
length: 13
CDR3: CSARFTGNTEAFF
DNA: TGCAGTGCTAGGTTCACAGGAAACACTGAAGCTTTCTTT

J: TRBJ1-3
V: TRBV5-5
size: many
D: .
length: 16
CDR3: CASSSPDGSSGNTIYF
DNA: TGTGCCAGCAGTAGTCCTGACGGATCCTCTGGAAACACCATATATTTT

J: TRBJ2-7
V: TRBV12-3/TRBV12-4
size: many
D: .
length: 15
CDR3: CASSNRAGSSYEQYF
DNA: TGTGCCAGCAGCAACAGGGCGGGGAGCTCCTACGAGCAGTACTTC

J: TRBJ1-5
V: TRBV2
size: many
D: .
length: 15
CDR3: CASSPDGTNHQPQHF
DNA: TGTGCCAGCAGCCCGGACGGAACAAATCATCAGCCCCAGCATTTT

J: TRBJ1-2
V: TRBV20-1
size: once
D: TRBD1
length: 12
CDR3: CSARTGVWGYTF
DNA: TGCAGTGCAAGGACAGGGGTTTGGGGCTACACCTTC

J: TRBJ1-1
V: TRBV6-1
size: .
D: .
length: 12
CDR3: CASHGTEGEAFF
DNA: TGTGCCAGCCATGGGACGGAGGGAGAAGCTTTCTTT

J: TRBJ1-2
V: TRBV6-5
size: .
D: .
length: 14
CDR3: CASSYFRDRSGYTF
DNA: TGTGCCAGCAGTTACTTCCGGGATAGGAGTGGCTACACCTTC

J: TRBJ1-1
V: TRBV2
size: .
D: .
length: 15
CDR3: CASSDARGRVTEAFF
DNA: TGTGCCAGCAGTGACGCCCGGGGCAGGGTCACTGAAGCTTTCTTT

J: TRBJ1-3
V: TRBV19
size: many
D: .
length: 14
CDR3: CASSRGYSGNTIYF
DNA: TGTGCCAGTAGTAGGGGGTACTCTGGAAACACCATATATTTT

J: TRBJ1-2
V: TRBV7-9
size: .
D: TRBD1
length: 15
CDR3: CASSLPDRERWGYTF
DNA: TGTGCCAGCAGCTTACCCGACAGGGAAAGATGGGGCTACACCTTC

J: TRBJ1-1
V: TRBV7-8
size: few
D: TRBD1
length: 21
CDR3: CASSMRPGQGALNWLSTEAFF
DNA: TGTGCCAGCAGCATGCGACCGGGACAGGGGGCGTTAAACTGGTTGTCCACTGAAGCTTTCTTT

J: TRBJ1-5
V: TRBV7-8
size: many
D: .
length: 15
CDR3: CASSQGWDSNQPQHF
DNA: TGTGCCAGCAGCCAAGGGTGGGATAGCAATCAGCCCCAGCATTTT

J: TRBJ2-5
V: TRBV9
size: many
D: TRBD2
length: 14
CDR3: CASSVGLAGETQYF
DNA: TGTGCCAGCAGCGTAGGACTAGCGGGAGAGACCCAGTACTTC

J: TRBJ1-2
V: TRBV2
size: many
D: .
length: 14
CDR3: CASSEDRFSSGYTF
DNA: TGTGCCAGCAGTGAAGACAGGTTTTCCTCTGGCTACACCTTC

J: TRBJ1-3
V: TRBV7-8
size: .
D: .
length: 12
CDR3: CASTLGWNTIYF
DNA: TGTGCCAGCACCTTGGGGTGGAACACCATATATTTT

J: TRBJ2-7
V: TRBV20-1
size: many
D: TRBD2
length: 12
CDR3: CSAWEGFDEQYF
DNA: TGCAGTGCATGGGAGGGGTTCGACGAGCAGTACTTC

J: TRBJ1-1
V: TRBV14
size: many
D: .
length: 14
CDR3: CASSHLGLNTEAFF
DNA: TGTGCCAGCAGCCATTTAGGGTTAAACACTGAAGCTTTCTTT

J: TRBJ1-5
V: TRBV7-9
size: once
D: .
length: 14
CDR3: CASSRDGYHQPQHF
DNA: TGTGCCAGCAGCAGGGACGGATACCATCAGCCCCAGCATTTT

J: TRBJ2-7
V: TRBV20-1
size: many
D: TRBD1
length: 15
CDR3: CSARAVGTGSYEQYF
DNA: TGCAGTGCTAGAGCCGTTGGGACAGGGTCCTACGAGCAGTACTTC

J: TRBJ1-2
V: TRBV28
size: few
D: .
length: 15
CDR3: CASSLSSNRMYGYTF
DNA: TGTGCCAGCAGTTTAAGTTCTAATCGGATGTATGGCTACACCTTC

J: TRBJ1-6
V: TRBV6-5
size: .
D: .
length: 13
CDR3: CASSYGVNSPLHF
DNA: TGTGCCAGCAGTTACGGGGTTAATTCACCCCTCCACTTT

J: TRBJ1-2
V: TRBV29-1
size: few
D: .
length: 14
CDR3: CSVELGNGGYGYTF
DNA: TGCAGCGTTGAATTGGGGAATGGGGGGTATGGCTACACCTTC

J: TRBJ2-2
V: TRBV7-3
size: few
D: TRBD1
length: 14
CDR3: CASTKDRGTGELFF
DNA: TGTGCCAGCACCAAAGACAGGGGCACCGGGGAGCTGTTTTTT